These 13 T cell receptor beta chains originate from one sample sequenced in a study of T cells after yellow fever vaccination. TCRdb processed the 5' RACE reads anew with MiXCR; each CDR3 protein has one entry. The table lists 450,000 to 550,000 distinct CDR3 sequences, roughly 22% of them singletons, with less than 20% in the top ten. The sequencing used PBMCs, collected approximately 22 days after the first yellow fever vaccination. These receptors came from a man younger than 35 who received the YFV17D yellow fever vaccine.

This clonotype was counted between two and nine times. The CDR3 DNA follows: TGCGCCAGCAGCTCCCTTTCGGGTAGCGGGGGATACAATGAGCAGTTCTTC. It yields the protein CASSSLSGSGGYNEQFF. This chain connects TRBV5-1 to TRBJ2-1, with TRBD2 matching over 9 bases. This CDR3 has 17 residues. With V trimmed by 3 bases and J by 4 bases, 11 bases remained unmatched. Germline CDR1 reads SGHRS; CDR2 reads YFSETQ.

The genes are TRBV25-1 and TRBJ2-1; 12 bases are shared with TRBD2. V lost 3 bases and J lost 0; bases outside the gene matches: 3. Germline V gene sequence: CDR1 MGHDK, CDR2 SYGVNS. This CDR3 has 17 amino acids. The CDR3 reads CASSDGLAGPSYNEQFF. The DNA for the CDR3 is TGTGCCAGCAGTGACGGACTAGCGGGGCCCTCCTACAATGAGCAGTTCTTC.

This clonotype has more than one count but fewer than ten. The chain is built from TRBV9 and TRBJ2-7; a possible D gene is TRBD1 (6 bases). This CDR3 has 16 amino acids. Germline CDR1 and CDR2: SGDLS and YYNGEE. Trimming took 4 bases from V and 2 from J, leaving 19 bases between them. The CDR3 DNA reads TGTGCCAGCAGCCCCCAGGACAGTATCGGGACCTACGAGCAGTACTTC. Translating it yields CASSPQDSIGTYEQYF.

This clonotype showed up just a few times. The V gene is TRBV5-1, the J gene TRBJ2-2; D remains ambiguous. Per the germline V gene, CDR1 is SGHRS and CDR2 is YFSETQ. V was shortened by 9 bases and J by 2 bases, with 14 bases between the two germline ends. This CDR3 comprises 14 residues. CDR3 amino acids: CATERGLNTGELFF. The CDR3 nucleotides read TGCGCCACCGAGCGAGGCCTAAACACCGGGGAGCTGTTTTTT.

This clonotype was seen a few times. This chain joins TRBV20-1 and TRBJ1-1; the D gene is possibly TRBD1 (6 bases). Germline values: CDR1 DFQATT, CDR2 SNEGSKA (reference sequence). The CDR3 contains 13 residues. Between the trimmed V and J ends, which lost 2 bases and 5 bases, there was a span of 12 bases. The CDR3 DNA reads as TGCAGTGCTAGAAACAGGGTGGAGACTGAAGCTTTCTTT. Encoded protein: CSARNRVETEAFF.

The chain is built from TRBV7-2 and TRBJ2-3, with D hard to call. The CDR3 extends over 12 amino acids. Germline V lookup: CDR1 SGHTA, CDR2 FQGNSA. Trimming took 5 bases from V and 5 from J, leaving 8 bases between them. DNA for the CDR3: TGTGCCAGCAGCCATTTAAGAGATACGCAGTATTTT. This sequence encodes CASSHLRDTQYF.

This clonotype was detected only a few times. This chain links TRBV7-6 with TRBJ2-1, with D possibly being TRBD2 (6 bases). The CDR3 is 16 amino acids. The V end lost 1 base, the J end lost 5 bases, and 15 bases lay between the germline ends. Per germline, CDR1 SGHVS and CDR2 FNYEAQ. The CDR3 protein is CASSLEMGGYNNEQFF. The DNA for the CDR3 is TGTGCCAGCAGCTTAGAGATGGGGGGATACAACAATGAGCAGTTCTTC.

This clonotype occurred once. This CDR3 reads CASSQDNPTVNTEAFF. DNA for the CDR3: TGCGCCAGCAGCCAAGACAACCCGACAGTGAACACTGAAGCTTTCTTT. This chain connects TRBV4-3 to TRBJ1-1; a possible D gene is TRBD1 (5 bases). The CDR3 extends over 16 amino acids. V was clipped by 0 bases and J by 0 bases, with 11 bases between them. In germline, CDR1 is LGHNA, CDR2 YSLEER.

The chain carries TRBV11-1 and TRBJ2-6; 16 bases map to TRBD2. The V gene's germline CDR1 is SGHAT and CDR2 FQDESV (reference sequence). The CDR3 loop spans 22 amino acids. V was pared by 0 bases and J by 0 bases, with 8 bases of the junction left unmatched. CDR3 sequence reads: CASSLAGLAGGPWGSGANVLTF. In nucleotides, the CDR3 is TGTGCCAGCAGCTTAGCGGGACTAGCGGGGGGGCCTTGGGGCTCTGGGGCCAACGTCCTGACTTTC.

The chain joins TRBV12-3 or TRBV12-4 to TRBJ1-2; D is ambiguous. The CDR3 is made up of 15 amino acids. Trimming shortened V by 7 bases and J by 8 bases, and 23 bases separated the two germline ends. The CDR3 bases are TGTGCCAGCACCTTTTCCCCTATACTTAGACGGGGCTACACCTTC. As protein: CASTFSPILRRGYTF.

This chain's CDR3 is CASSKDERRGVELFF. The CDR3 DNA reads TGTGCCAGCAGCAAAGATGAGAGGCGGGGAGTTGAGCTGTTCTTC. The rearrangement links TRBV21-1 to TRBJ2-1; the table's D call TRBD2 went unverified against the DNA. TRBV21-1 is marked as a pseudogene. The CDR3 has 15 residues.

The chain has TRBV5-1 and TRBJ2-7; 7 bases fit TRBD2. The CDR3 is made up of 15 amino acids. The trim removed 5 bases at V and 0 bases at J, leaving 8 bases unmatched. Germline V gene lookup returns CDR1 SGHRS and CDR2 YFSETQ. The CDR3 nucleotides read TGCGCCAGCAGTCAGGCGGGGGACCCCTCCTACGAGCAGTACTTC. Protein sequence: CASSQAGDPSYEQYF.

The CDR3 loop reads CASSDRQGALTKNIQYF. The CDR3 nucleotides read TGTGCCAGCAGCGACAGACAGGGGGCTTTGACCAAAAACATTCAGTACTTC. The V and J genes are TRBV4-2 and TRBJ2-4; 10 nucleotides align to TRBD1. Per germline, CDR1 LGHNA and CDR2 YNFKEQ. The CDR3 is 17 residues long. J was trimmed by 2 bases and V by 5 bases; bases with no gene match: 9.